Following are 3 T cell receptor beta chains from one sample sequenced in a study of read filtering for tumor transcriptome and immune sequencing. From roughly 390 ng of RNA, a library with molecular barcoded alpha/delta and beta/gamma adaptors was made. TCRdb re-called the reads through MiXCR, storing one row per CDR3 protein. Among some 43,000 distinct CDR3 sequences listed, around an eighth were seen once. Sample: a population of CD138-negative cells sorted from bone marrow. The receptors originated from a donor aged 40 or older with multiple myeloma.

The table lists this clonotype with many counts. The rearrangement links TRBV5-1 to TRBJ2-1; 12 positions agree with TRBD2. The V segment lost 4 bases and the J segment 7 bases; nucleotides outside the gene matches: 6. The germline gives CDR1 SGHRS, CDR2 YFSETQ. The CDR3 has 15 amino acids. The CDR3, as DNA: TGCGCCAGCAGCCTTACTAGCGGGAGGCGGAATGAGCAGTTCTTC. Translating gives CASSLTSGRRNEQFF.

Many counts were recorded for this clonotype. The chain is built from TRBV4-3 and TRBJ2-3; D is unresolved. This CDR3 spans 15 amino acids. Germline V CDR1 and CDR2: LGHNA, YSLEER. The ends were cut back, 4 bases at V and 2 bases at J, with 13 bases in the middle. As DNA, the CDR3 is TGCGCCAGCAGCCGAGAGCCGAGAAACACAGATACGCAGTATTTT. Its protein product is CASSREPRNTDTQYF.

This clonotype was observed many times. This chain connects TRBV20-1 to TRBJ2-5, with D possibly matching TRBD2 (5 bases). The CDR3 totals 16 residues. V was clipped by 2 bases and J by 7 bases, with 23 bases between them. Germline V gives CDR1 DFQATT, CDR2 SNEGSKA (reference sequence). The CDR3 here is CSARIDPHGKTRTQYF. CDR3 coding DNA: TGCAGTGCTAGAATTGACCCGCACGGGAAAACAAGGACCCAGTACTTC.